This T cell receptor beta chain was obtained from a study of blood T cell repertoires in COVID-19. At the level of the study: Spain, Italy and the United States supplied samples that represented acute and convalescent COVID-19. PBMCs, B-cell-depleted T cells, or T cells were the source of the cDNA or gDNA that made up the material.

Per the original data handling: Estimation of nucleated cell counts was performed using reference gene primer amplification. Using immunoSEQ multiplex PCR, the repertoire was profiled, and TCRdb retains in-frame clones only, with some absent. V and J calls and clone size are copied from that table; D and trimming were computed from the DNA. The sample contains around 68,000 clones, approximately 85% of which appear only once. The V end was cut by 3 bases, the J end by 3 bases, with 9 bases between. Germline V CDR1 and CDR2: MRHNA, SNTAGT. This CDR3 comprises 14 residues. Sequences were obtained from peripheral blood. This TCR was sampled from a human donor in a cohort sampled during active COVID-19. The genes are TRBV6-4 and TRBJ2-1; D is ambiguous. The CDR3 DNA is TGTGCCAGCAGTGAACTGTCCTTCTACAATGAGCAGTTCTTC. Translation gives CASSELSFYNEQFF.